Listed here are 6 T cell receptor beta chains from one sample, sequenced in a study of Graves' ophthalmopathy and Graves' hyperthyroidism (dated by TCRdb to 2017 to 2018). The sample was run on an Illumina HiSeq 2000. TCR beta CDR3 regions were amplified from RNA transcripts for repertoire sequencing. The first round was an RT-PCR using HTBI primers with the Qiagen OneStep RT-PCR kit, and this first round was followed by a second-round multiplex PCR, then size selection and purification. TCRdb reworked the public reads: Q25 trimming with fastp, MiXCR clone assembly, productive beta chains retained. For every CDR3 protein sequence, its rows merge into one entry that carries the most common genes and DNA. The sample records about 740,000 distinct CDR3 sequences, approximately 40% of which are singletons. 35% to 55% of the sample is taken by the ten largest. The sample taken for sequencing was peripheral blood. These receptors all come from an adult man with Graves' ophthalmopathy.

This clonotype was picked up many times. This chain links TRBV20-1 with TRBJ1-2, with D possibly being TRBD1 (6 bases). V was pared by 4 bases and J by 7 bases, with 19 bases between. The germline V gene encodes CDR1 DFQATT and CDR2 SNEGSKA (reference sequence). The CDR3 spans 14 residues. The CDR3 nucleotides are TGCAGTGCTATTGAAGGGGGAGATGGTGTTGGCTACACCTTC. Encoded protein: CSAIEGGDGVGYTF.

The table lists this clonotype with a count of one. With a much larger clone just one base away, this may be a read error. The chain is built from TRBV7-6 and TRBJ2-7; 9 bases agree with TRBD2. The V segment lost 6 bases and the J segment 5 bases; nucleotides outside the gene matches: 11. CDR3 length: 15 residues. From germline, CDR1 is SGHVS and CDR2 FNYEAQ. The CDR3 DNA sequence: TGTGCCAGCAGTCCCCGCGGGAGGGCCGCCCACGAGCAGTACTTC. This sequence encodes CASSPRGRAAHEQYF.

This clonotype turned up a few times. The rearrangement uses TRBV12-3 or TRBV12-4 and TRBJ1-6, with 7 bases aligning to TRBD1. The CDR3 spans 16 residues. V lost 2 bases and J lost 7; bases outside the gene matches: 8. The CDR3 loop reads CASSLRSGGYNSPLHF. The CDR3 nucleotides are TGTGCCAGCAGTTTAAGGTCAGGGGGGTACAATTCACCCCTCCACTTT.

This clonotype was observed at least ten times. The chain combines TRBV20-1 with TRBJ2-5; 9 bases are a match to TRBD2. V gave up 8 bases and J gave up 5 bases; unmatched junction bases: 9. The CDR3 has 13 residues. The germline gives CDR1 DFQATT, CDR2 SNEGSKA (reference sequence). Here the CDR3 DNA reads TGCAGTCCTACAGCGGGAGGAGCGGAGACCCAGTACTTC. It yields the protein CSPTAGGAETQYF.

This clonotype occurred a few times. CDR3 sequence: CASSAGLAVYEQYF. The DNA of the CDR3 is TGTGCCAGCAGCGCGGGACTAGCGGTCTACGAGCAGTACTTC. The chain links TRBV3-1 to TRBJ2-7, with TRBD2 identical over 11 bases. Per germline, CDR1 LGHDT and CDR2 YNNKEL (reference sequence). This CDR3 has 14 residues. Trimming removed 5 bases from V and 3 bases from J; junction bases left unmatched: 3.

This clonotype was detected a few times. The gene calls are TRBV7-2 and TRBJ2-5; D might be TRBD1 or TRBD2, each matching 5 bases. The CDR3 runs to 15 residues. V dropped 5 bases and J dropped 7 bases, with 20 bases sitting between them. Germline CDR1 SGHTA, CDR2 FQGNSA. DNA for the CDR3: TGTGCCAGCAGCCCCCCCGGGACCGACCATCTGACCCAGTACTTC. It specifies CASSPPGTDHLTQYF.